The present entry profiles one T cell receptor beta chain with its context. Its specificity is unknown. The data originate from a study of shared clonotypes between healthy human individuals. Points from the study as a whole: Naive subsets typically showed greater estimated richness than memory subsets.

Sorted-subset replicate PCR reactions were performed with about 190 ng DNA, corresponding to 25,000 to 35,000 T cell genomes. The data were produced by immunoSEQ multiplex PCR, yet TCRdb's version contains in-frame clones alone and is incomplete. Of over a million clones detected, around 97% appear once; the ten largest clones hold roughly 1.2%. Trimming stripped 6 bases from V and 8 bases from J, with 17 bases between. This CDR3 is 14 amino acids long. Germline CDR1 is SGHTA and CDR2 is FQGNSA. All donors qualified as healthy HIV-negative adults and had experienced no recent acute infections or vaccinations. The authors divided CD4+ cells into CD45RA+ naive and CD45RA-negative memory subsets.

The sample taken for sequencing was naive CD4+ T cells sorted from blood. Regarding subset: CD45RA+ positively selected. The chain carries TRBV7-2 and TRBJ2-1; D is uncertain. The receptor was derived from a young man in good health. CDR3 sequence reads: CASSQKTLAYEQFF. CDR3 nucleotide sequence: TGTGCCAGCAGTCAAAAAACTTTAGCATATGAGCAGTTCTTC.